This is a list of T cell receptor beta chains from one sample in a study of blood T cell repertoires in COVID-19. Clones were sequenced by immunoSEQ multiplex PCR, and TCRdb holds only the in-frame ones, with some missing. The sample holds 30,000 to 45,000 clones, more than 80% seen once. The specimen was peripheral blood. These TCRs come from a man aged 60 to 69 in a cohort sampled during active COVID-19. Each CDR3 is given with its conserved first and last residue. D genes are given only for firm matches. For some rows the clone size is stated as once, few or many, or as a class when expanded; others skip it.

clone_size,cdr3_length,v_call,d_call,j_call,cdr3_aa,cdr3_nt
-,12,TRBV27,-,TRBJ2-2,CASSQNTGELFF,TGTGCCAGCAGCCAGAACACCGGGGAGCTGTTTTTT
-,19,TRBV30,TRBD2,TRBJ2-2,CAWSVQASGRGHSGGELFF,TGTGCCTGGAGTGTACAGGCTAGCGGGAGGGGCCACTCGGGCGGGGAGCTGTTTTTT
-,14,TRBV27,-,TRBJ2-2,CASRRGGYTGELFF,TGTGCCAGCAGGAGAGGGGGATACACCGGGGAGCTGTTTTTT
-,16,TRBV9,-,TRBJ2-3,CASSPRDGGTTDTQYF,TGTGCCAGCAGCCCTCGAGACGGGGGAACCACAGATACGCAGTATTTT
-,16,TRBV6-5,TRBD1,TRBJ2-5,CASSYSTAGGQETQYF,TGTGCCAGCAGTTACTCGACGGCAGGGGGCCAAGAGACCCAGTACTTC
-,15,TRBV7-2,TRBD1,TRBJ1-3,CASSPRTGSGNTIYF,TGTGCCAGCAGCCCGAGGACAGGGTCTGGAAACACCATATATTTT
once,12,TRBV15,-,TRBJ1-5,CATSRRGQPQHF,TGTGCCACCAGCAGAAGAGGTCAGCCCCAGCATTTT
-,12,TRBV29-1,TRBD1,TRBJ2-7,CSVRDRSYEQYF,TGCAGCGTCCGGGACAGATCCTACGAGCAGTACTTC
-,16,TRBV5-1,TRBD1,TRBJ2-2,CASSLDGQGATGELFF,TGCGCCAGCAGCTTGGACGGACAGGGGGCGACCGGGGAGCTGTTTTTT
few,12,TRBV3-1/TRBV3-2,TRBD2,TRBJ2-1,CASSQPGLASIF,TGTGCCAGCAGCCAGCCGGGACTAGCCTCCATCTTC
-,17,TRBV7-9,TRBD2,TRBJ2-1,CASSPYGLAGRTGEQFF,TGTGCCAGCAGCCCATACGGACTAGCGGGGCGCACGGGTGAGCAGTTCTTC
-,17,TRBV5-1,TRBD2,TRBJ2-1,CASSSGAGTSQTGEQFF,TGCGCCAGCAGCTCGGGAGCCGGGACTAGCCAGACGGGTGAGCAGTTCTTC
few,13,TRBV28,-,TRBJ2-7,CASSRGYSYEQYF,TGTGCCAGCAGTCGAGGTTACTCCTACGAGCAGTACTTC
-,16,TRBV7-9,TRBD2,TRBJ2-5,CASSPGRGGVTETQYF,TGTGCCAGCAGCCCTGGGAGGGGAGGGGTCACGGAGACCCAGTACTTC
-,15,TRBV7-2,TRBD1,TRBJ2-4,CASRISPGQEAIQYF,TGTGCCAGCAGGATTTCGCCGGGACAGGAGGCCATTCAGTACTTC
-,16,TRBV28,-,TRBJ1-5,CASSSSWGAGNQPQHF,TGTGCCAGCAGTTCTTCCTGGGGCGCGGGCAATCAGCCCCAGCATTTT
-,14,TRBV6-2/TRBV6-3,-,TRBJ1-4,CASSDPGANEKLFF,TGTGCCAGCAGCGATCCGGGTGCTAATGAAAAACTGTTTTTT
-,16,TRBV28,TRBD1,TRBJ2-7,CASSPDLGQGIHEQYF,TGTGCCAGCAGCCCCGACCTGGGACAGGGAATACACGAGCAGTACTTC
few,16,TRBV24-1,TRBD1,TRBJ2-2,CATSDLTGGGTGELFF,TGTGCCACCAGTGACCTGACAGGGGGCGGAACCGGGGAGCTGTTTTTT
-,16,TRBV7-3,TRBD1,TRBJ2-5,CASSLMGLAQGETQYF,TGTGCCAGCAGCTTAATGGGGCTCGCACAGGGGGAGACCCAGTACTTC
few,13,TRBV2,-,TRBJ1-5,CASSKGLNQPQHF,TGTGCCAGCAGTAAGGGGTTGAATCAGCCCCAGCATTTT
-,14,TRBV2,TRBD1,TRBJ1-5,CASELDRVNQPQHF,TGTGCCAGCGAACTCGACAGGGTCAATCAGCCCCAGCATTTT
-,15,TRBV6-6,TRBD2,TRBJ2-1,CASSFERGSYNEQFF,TGTGCCAGCAGTTTCGAGCGGGGCTCCTACAATGAGCAGTTCTTC
-,13,TRBV12-3/TRBV12-4,-,TRBJ2-5,CASSFHLAETQYF,TGTGCCAGCAGTTTTCACCTAGCGGAGACCCAGTACTTC
-,14,TRBV2,-,TRBJ2-2,CASRWDGSTGELFF,TGTGCCAGCAGGTGGGACGGGAGCACCGGGGAGCTGTTTTTT
-,15,TRBV30,TRBD2,TRBJ2-1,CAWISGGSSYNEQFF,TGTGCCTGGATCAGCGGGGGGAGCTCCTACAATGAGCAGTTCTTC
-,15,TRBV4-1,-,TRBJ1-5,CASSQWRGGNQPQHF,TGCGCCAGCAGCCAATGGCGGGGGGGCAATCAGCCCCAGCATTTT
-,14,TRBV29-1,TRBD1,TRBJ1-1,CSVPDRGKRGEAFF,TGCAGCGTGCCCGACAGGGGGAAAAGGGGTGAAGCTTTCTTT
-,16,TRBV4-1,TRBD1,TRBJ1-6,CASSQDSTGGRSPLHF,TGCGCCAGCAGCCAAGATTCAACAGGGGGACGGTCACCCCTCCACTTT
-,14,TRBV9,TRBD1,TRBJ2-7,CASSVGGTGYEQYF,TGTGCCAGCAGCGTAGGCGGGACAGGCTACGAGCAGTACTTC
-,15,TRBV28,-,TRBJ2-6,CASSLGQAGANVLTF,TGTGCCAGCAGTTTGGGGCAGGCTGGGGCCAACGTCCTGACTTTC
-,13,TRBV27,TRBD1,TRBJ1-5,CATGRDRYQPQHF,TGTGCCACTGGCCGGGACAGATATCAGCCCCAGCATTTT
-,15,TRBV7-2,TRBD2,TRBJ2-1,CASSLASGGWDEQFF,TGTGCCAGCAGCTTAGCCAGCGGGGGATGGGATGAGCAGTTCTTC
-,15,TRBV5-1,-,TRBJ1-1,CASQRSGGMNTEAFF,TGCGCCAGCCAACGTTCGGGGGGGATGAACACTGAAGCTTTCTTT
-,15,TRBV9,-,TRBJ1-4,CASSPLEATREKLFF,TGTGCCAGCAGCCCCCTGGAGGCGACCAGGGAAAAACTGTTTTTT
-,13,TRBV5-4,-,TRBJ2-7,CASARVPGDEQYF,TGTGCCAGCGCGCGGGTCCCGGGAGACGAGCAGTACTTC
-,15,TRBV7-2,TRBD1,TRBJ2-1,CASSSDRVVANEQFF,TGTGCCAGCAGCTCAGACAGGGTGGTCGCCAATGAGCAGTTCTTC
-,13,TRBV7-2,-,TRBJ2-3,CASSMGLVDTQYF,TGTGCCAGCAGCATGGGGCTTGTAGATACGCAGTATTTT
-,15,TRBV11-3,TRBD2,TRBJ2-5,CASRAGTREWETQYF,TGTGCCAGCAGGGCCGGGACTAGGGAATGGGAGACCCAGTACTTC
once,15,TRBV6-6,-,TRBJ2-1,CASSYSGSTYNEQFF,TGTGCCAGCAGTTACTCGGGCTCAACCTACAATGAGCAGTTCTTC
-,13,TRBV18,-,TRBJ1-5,CASSPQGEQPQHF,TGTGCCAGCTCACCACAGGGGGAGCAGCCCCAGCATTTT
-,15,TRBV11-3,-,TRBJ2-7,CASSSARAGIHEQYF,TGTGCCAGCAGCTCAGCCAGGGCAGGGATCCACGAGCAGTACTTC
-,16,TRBV2,-,TRBJ1-1,CATAAGSVGRTTEAFF,TGTGCCACCGCCGCAGGCTCTGTGGGTCGAACCACTGAAGCTTTCTTT